This T cell receptor beta chain was documented in a study of blood T cell repertoires in COVID-19. Looking at the study overall: The United States, Italy and Spain provided the acute and convalescent COVID-19 samples. The cDNA or gDNA used as material had been derived from T cells, B-cell-depleted T cells, or PBMCs.

This clone was counted once. Authors' data handling: Amplification of reference gene primers provided the estimated nucleated cell counts. The method was immunoSEQ multiplex PCR; TCRdb's version includes in-frame clones alone and lacks a portion of them. V, J and clone size derive from that table, while D and trimming were established from the DNA sequence. The sample carries under 200,000 clones, about 83% recorded once. In germline, CDR1 is SQVTM, CDR2 ANQGSEA. V was shortened by 4 bases and J by 1 base, with 10 bases between the two germline ends. This CDR3 is 13 amino acids long. The V gene is TRBV29-1, the J gene TRBJ1-1; no reliable D call. This receptor was identified in a woman in her seventies with COVID-19, enrolled during active disease. Sequenced material: peripheral blood. In DNA, the CDR3 is TGCAGCGTTGTGCGGCGCCGGAACACTGAAGCTTTCTTT. Translating gives CSVVRRRNTEAFF.